Sequencing of this T cell receptor beta chain was carried out in a study of T cells after yellow fever vaccination. Study-level findings and limits: The booster saw the reappearance of most primary-vaccination clones (roughly 96% CD4, about 85% CD8). Compared with primary, the secondary response was weaker and peaked at day 5, not 15. Contamination of FACS-sorted repertoires by abundant clonotypes from the bulk population could occur.

Germline lookup yields CDR1 SNHLY and CDR2 FYNNEI. The CDR3 contains 14 residues. Trimming took 7 bases from V and 4 from J; bases not matched to a gene: 7. TCRdb re-called the 5' RACE reads with MiXCR, one entry per CDR3 protein. The sample has 200,000 to 300,000 distinct CDR3 sequences; less than 7.5% are singletons. For this clonotype: The antigen remains undetermined.

The starting material was CD4+ T cells sorted from PBMCs, obtained on the day of the yellow fever booster vaccination. This sequence was found in a man aged 25 to 45 who received the YFV17D yellow fever vaccine. The chain joins TRBV2 to TRBJ2-3, with 8 bases fitting TRBD2. The CDR3 here is CASTTDGRADTQYF. For the CDR3, the DNA is TGTGCCAGCACGACGGACGGGAGGGCAGATACGCAGTATTTT.